The clone carrying this T cell receptor (beta chain) was seen more than once but under ten times. The antigen remains undetermined. A junction boundary mismatches the germline segment, possibly from a read error. These data belong to a study of T cell repertoires in cytomegalovirus infection. Study information: The authors relied on CMV epitopes, both recently identified HLA-C-restricted and well-studied HLA-B-restricted. Both a matching HLA type and CMV infection were indicated by public TCR beta signatures.

General observations from the study: CMV-specific TCR beta clonotypes restricted by HLA-C were the ones dominating the ex vivo response.

From germline, CDR1 is SSHAT and CDR2 FNYEAQ (reference sequence). This CDR3 contains 17 residues. TCRdb reprocessed the reads via MiXCR and lists one record per CDR3 protein. This table has about 330,000 distinct CDR3 sequences, just under 35% appearing once. The clonotype was recovered from a human donor in good health (CMV status not recorded). Some clones in this sample may be carry-over from other donors' samples. Sequencing used cultured PBMCs, obtained from culture after CMV antigen stimulation. The chain is built from TRBV7-7 and TRBJ2-1; D is ambiguous. The CDR3 DNA reads as TGTGCTAGCAGCTTAGAGTACTCGGGTGGGTCCTACAATGAGCAGTTCTTC. Amino acid sequence: CASSLEYSGGSYNEQFF.